This passage covers 21 T cell receptor beta chains from one sample sequenced in a study of T-cell reconstitution after alpha-beta-depleted transplantation in children. A TCRbeta library incorporating unique molecular identifiers was prepared. MiXCR, run by TCRdb on the PCR reads, gives a single entry per CDR3 protein. This table holds roughly 300,000 distinct CDR3 sequences, roughly 12% found once. The material was peripheral blood, obtained 180 days after TCRalphabeta/CD19-depleted stem cell transplant. The receptors here all came from a male patient aged 2 to 10 who had a stem cell transplant for chronic granulomatous disease, so the T cells may come from the graft donor.

This clonotype showed up many times. This sequence joins TRBV7-2 and TRBJ2-3; D remains unclear. Trimming removed 7 bases from V and 1 base from J, with 12 bases in between. The CDR3 runs to 14 residues. Germline CDR1 SGHTA, CDR2 FQGNSA. The DNA for the CDR3 is TGTGCCAGCACCATCTCCCGGGGCACAGATACGCAGTATTTT. Protein: CASTISRGTDTQYF.

This clonotype was observed many times. The chain has TRBV29-1 and TRBJ1-1; the D is unclear. V was clipped by 4 bases and J by 1 base, with 13 bases between them. In germline, CDR1 is SQVTM, CDR2 ANQGSEA. This CDR3 region has 14 residues. The CDR3 is CSVGLILANTEAFF. The DNA for the CDR3 is TGCAGCGTTGGTCTCATCCTCGCGAACACTGAAGCTTTCTTT.

This clonotype has at least ten counts. The chain joins TRBV28 to TRBJ2-7; D may be TRBD1 (6 bases). V was clipped by 8 bases and J by 6 bases, with 20 bases between them. The CDR3 length is 14 residues. Germline CDR1 and CDR2: MDHEN and SYDVKM. CDR3 nucleotides: TGTGCCAGCGGGGGCCGTATCCAGACTATCGAGCAGTACTTC. It translates to CASGGRIQTIEQYF. Full variable domain (missing parts from reference TRBV28 and TRBJ2-7): DVKVTQSSRYLVKRTGEKVFLECVQDMDHENMFWYRQDPGLGLRLIYFSYDVKMKEKGDIPEGYSVSREKKERFSLILESASTNQTSMYLCASGGRIQTIEQYFGPGTRLTVT.

The V call is TRBV6-2 or TRBV6-3, the J call TRBJ2-2; D is unclear. The CDR3 is made up of 14 amino acids. With 4 bases removed from V and 3 bases from J, the gap between germline ends came to 9 bases. Looked up from germline, CDR1 is MNHEY and CDR2 is SVGEGT. The CDR3 is CASSSGWDTGELFF. The CDR3, as DNA: TGTGCCAGCAGTTCTGGATGGGACACCGGGGAGCTGTTTTTT.

This clonotype occurred many times. This rearrangement joins TRBV5-1 to TRBJ2-7; 8 nucleotides agree with TRBD1. In germline, CDR1 is SGHRS, CDR2 YFSETQ. The CDR3 consists of 16 residues. V gave up 4 bases and J gave up 2 bases; unmatched junction bases: 11. The CDR3: CASSPGLRQGTYEQYF. The DNA for the CDR3 is TGCGCCAGCAGCCCTGGCTTAAGACAGGGGACCTACGAGCAGTACTTC.

This clonotype was seen repeatedly, ten times or more. The V gene is TRBV5-1, the J gene TRBJ1-1, with TRBD1 identical over 7 bases. J lost 1 base, V lost 6 bases, and 6 bases had no gene match. The CDR3 is 14 amino acids. Germline lookup yields CDR1 SGHRS and CDR2 YFSETQ. The CDR3, as DNA: TGCGCCAGCACCCACCGGGACAGGAACACTGAAGCTTTCTTT. It translates to CASTHRDRNTEAFF.

This clonotype has at least ten counts. This chain links TRBV14 with TRBJ2-1; D is undetermined. The ends were cut back, 4 bases at V and 0 bases at J, with 13 bases in the middle. The CDR3 runs 16 residues. CDR1 and CDR2 from the germline V gene are SGHDN and FVKESK. The DNA of the CDR3 is TGTGCCAGCAGCCCAGTGTGGCGGAGCTCCTACAATGAGCAGTTCTTC. Translating gives CASSPVWRSSYNEQFF.

At least ten counts were recorded for this clonotype. The rearrangement links TRBV6-8 to TRBJ2-5; 9 bases align to TRBD2. V lost 11 bases, J lost 4 bases, and 2 bases stayed unmatched. The CDR3 runs to 11 residues. The germline gives CDR1 MNHGY, CDR2 SAAAGT. The CDR3 here is CAGSGRETQYF. CDR3 in DNA: TGTGCCGGTAGCGGGAGAGAGACCCAGTACTTC.

This clonotype was recorded at least ten times. This sequence joins TRBV7-7 and TRBJ2-2; tentatively, D is TRBD2 (5 bases). CDR1 SSHAT and CDR2 FNYEAQ come from the germline V gene (reference sequence). V gave up 4 bases and J gave up 7 bases, with 7 bases separating them. The CDR3 is 12 residues long. DNA of the CDR3: TGTGCCAGCAGCTCCCGGGACGGGGAGCTGTTTTTT. This sequence encodes CASSSRDGELFF.

This clonotype was observed at least ten times. The V gene is TRBV7-2, the J gene TRBJ1-2; 9 bases line up with TRBD1. The germline gives CDR1 SGHTA, CDR2 FQGNSA. This CDR3 is 13 amino acids long. Trimming removed 5 bases from V and 4 bases from J; junction bases left unmatched: 2. The CDR3 is CASSRTGAYGYTF. CDR3 coding DNA: TGTGCCAGCAGCCGGACAGGGGCCTATGGCTACACCTTC.

This chain joins TRBV6-5 and TRBJ2-7; 14 positions match TRBD2. The germline V gene has CDR1 MNHEY and CDR2 SVGAGI. The CDR3 is made up of 15 amino acids. The junction had 10 bases not matched to a gene; V was cut back by 8 bases and J by 7 bases. The CDR3 sequence: CASGSRLAGGGEQYF. The CDR3 bases are TGTGCCAGCGGTTCCAGACTAGCGGGAGGGGGGGAGCAGTACTTC.

The chain carries TRBV4-3 and TRBJ1-5; 9 bases map to TRBD1. CDR3 size: 23 residues. CDR1 and CDR2 (germline): LGHNA, YSLEER. Trimming removed 3 bases from V and 4 bases from J; junction bases left unmatched: 28. The chain's CDR3 is CASSHLANRDRESQVRYNQPQHF. The CDR3 coding sequence is TGCGCCAGCAGCCATCTCGCAAACCGGGACAGGGAGTCCCAGGTCAGGTATAATCAGCCCCAGCATTTT.

This clonotype has a count of ten or more. The chain recombines TRBV6-2 or TRBV6-3 with TRBJ2-7, with D possibly called TRBD1 or TRBD2 (5 bases each). CDR3 length: 17 amino acids. Germline lookup yields CDR1 MNHEY and CDR2 SVGEGT. Between the trimmed V and J ends, which lost 2 bases and 2 bases, there was a span of 19 bases. CDR3 protein: CASSYPKRGRSTYEQYF. CDR3 coding DNA: TGTGCCAGCAGTTACCCTAAGAGGGGTCGTTCCACCTACGAGCAGTACTTC.

This clonotype has a count of ten or more. This chain links TRBV5-1 with TRBJ2-3, with 9 bases aligning to TRBD2. The CDR3 loop spans 17 amino acids. The ends lost 1 base at V and 6 bases at J; junction bases unmatched: 12. Germline V gene sequence: CDR1 SGHRS, CDR2 YFSETQ. DNA of the CDR3: TGCGCCAGCAGCTTGAGGGGACTAGCTACCACACTGGATACGCAGTATTTT. Translation: CASSLRGLATTLDTQYF.

This clonotype was seen only a few times. The chain employs TRBV4-1 and TRBJ2-7, with D tentatively TRBD1 (5 bases). This CDR3 comprises 18 residues. CDR1 MGHRA and CDR2 YSYEKL come from the germline V gene. V was pared by 1 base and J by 2 bases, with 21 bases between. Here the CDR3 DNA reads TGCGCCAGCAGCCAAGGTCCTCTACAGGCCACCTCCACCTACGAGCAGTACTTC. Protein sequence: CASSQGPLQATSTYEQYF.

This clonotype was counted at least ten times. The CDR3 here is CASSEQGSRHEQYF. CDR3 sequence (DNA): TGCGCCAGCAGCGAACAGGGGAGTAGACACGAGCAGTACTTC. The V and J genes are TRBV5-1 and TRBJ2-7, with TRBD1 matching over 7 bases. V was pared by 4 bases and J by 5 bases, with 9 bases of the junction left unmatched. The CDR3 loop spans 14 amino acids. CDR1 is SGHRS and CDR2 is YFSETQ in the germline V gene.

This clonotype was seen at least ten times. The chain couples TRBV5-1 to TRBJ2-3, with D tentatively TRBD1 (6 bases). Germline lookup yields CDR1 SGHRS and CDR2 YFSETQ. The CDR3 extends over 15 amino acids. Trimming pared 5 bases from V and 3 bases from J, leaving 16 bases between. CDR3 in DNA: TGCGCCAGCAGTTTGACAGGAGATTGGACAGATACGCAGTATTTT. Translating gives CASSLTGDWTDTQYF.

Points on this clonotype: A read error may be the cause here, since a much bigger clone is one base away. V is TRBV29-1 and J is TRBJ2-7, with no clear D. Germline CDR1 reads SQVTM; CDR2 reads ANQGSEA. The CDR3 runs to 11 residues. The CDR3 is CRVEISYEQYF. The CDR3 DNA sequence: TGCAGAGTTGAAATTTCCTACGAGCAGTACTTC.

This clonotype was picked up many times. The CDR3 coding sequence is TGTGCCAGCAGCTCCGTAGGCCTAGCGGGGTCATCTAGGCAGTACTTC. The encoded protein is CASSSVGLAGSSRQYF. The V gene is TRBV7-2, the J gene TRBJ2-7; 9 bases agree with TRBD2. The germline V gene encodes CDR1 SGHTA and CDR2 FQGNSA. Trimming at V came to 4 bases and at J to 9 bases, leaving 16 bases not matched to a gene. The CDR3 is 16 amino acids.

Turning to this clonotype: It may be a read error: a sequence one base away is much more abundant. The chain joins TRBV12-3 or TRBV12-4 to TRBJ2-2, with D unresolved. The ends were cut back, 7 bases at V and 3 bases at J, with 15 bases in the middle. The CDR3 is 15 amino acids. The CDR3 sequence is CASILGRFDTGELFF. CDR3 nucleotides: TGTGCCAGCATTCTAGGCAGGTTTGACACCGGGGAGCTGTTTTTT.

This chain connects TRBV7-3 to TRBJ2-4; D may be TRBD2 (6 bases). Trimming took 4 bases from V and 0 from J, leaving 28 bases between them. The CDR3 length is 21 residues. Germline loops: CDR1 SGHTA, CDR2 FQGTGA. The CDR3 is CASSSIIWGGVGPLAKNIQYF. The CDR3 coding sequence is TGTGCCAGCAGCTCTATCATTTGGGGAGGAGTTGGACCTCTAGCCAAAAACATTCAGTACTTC.